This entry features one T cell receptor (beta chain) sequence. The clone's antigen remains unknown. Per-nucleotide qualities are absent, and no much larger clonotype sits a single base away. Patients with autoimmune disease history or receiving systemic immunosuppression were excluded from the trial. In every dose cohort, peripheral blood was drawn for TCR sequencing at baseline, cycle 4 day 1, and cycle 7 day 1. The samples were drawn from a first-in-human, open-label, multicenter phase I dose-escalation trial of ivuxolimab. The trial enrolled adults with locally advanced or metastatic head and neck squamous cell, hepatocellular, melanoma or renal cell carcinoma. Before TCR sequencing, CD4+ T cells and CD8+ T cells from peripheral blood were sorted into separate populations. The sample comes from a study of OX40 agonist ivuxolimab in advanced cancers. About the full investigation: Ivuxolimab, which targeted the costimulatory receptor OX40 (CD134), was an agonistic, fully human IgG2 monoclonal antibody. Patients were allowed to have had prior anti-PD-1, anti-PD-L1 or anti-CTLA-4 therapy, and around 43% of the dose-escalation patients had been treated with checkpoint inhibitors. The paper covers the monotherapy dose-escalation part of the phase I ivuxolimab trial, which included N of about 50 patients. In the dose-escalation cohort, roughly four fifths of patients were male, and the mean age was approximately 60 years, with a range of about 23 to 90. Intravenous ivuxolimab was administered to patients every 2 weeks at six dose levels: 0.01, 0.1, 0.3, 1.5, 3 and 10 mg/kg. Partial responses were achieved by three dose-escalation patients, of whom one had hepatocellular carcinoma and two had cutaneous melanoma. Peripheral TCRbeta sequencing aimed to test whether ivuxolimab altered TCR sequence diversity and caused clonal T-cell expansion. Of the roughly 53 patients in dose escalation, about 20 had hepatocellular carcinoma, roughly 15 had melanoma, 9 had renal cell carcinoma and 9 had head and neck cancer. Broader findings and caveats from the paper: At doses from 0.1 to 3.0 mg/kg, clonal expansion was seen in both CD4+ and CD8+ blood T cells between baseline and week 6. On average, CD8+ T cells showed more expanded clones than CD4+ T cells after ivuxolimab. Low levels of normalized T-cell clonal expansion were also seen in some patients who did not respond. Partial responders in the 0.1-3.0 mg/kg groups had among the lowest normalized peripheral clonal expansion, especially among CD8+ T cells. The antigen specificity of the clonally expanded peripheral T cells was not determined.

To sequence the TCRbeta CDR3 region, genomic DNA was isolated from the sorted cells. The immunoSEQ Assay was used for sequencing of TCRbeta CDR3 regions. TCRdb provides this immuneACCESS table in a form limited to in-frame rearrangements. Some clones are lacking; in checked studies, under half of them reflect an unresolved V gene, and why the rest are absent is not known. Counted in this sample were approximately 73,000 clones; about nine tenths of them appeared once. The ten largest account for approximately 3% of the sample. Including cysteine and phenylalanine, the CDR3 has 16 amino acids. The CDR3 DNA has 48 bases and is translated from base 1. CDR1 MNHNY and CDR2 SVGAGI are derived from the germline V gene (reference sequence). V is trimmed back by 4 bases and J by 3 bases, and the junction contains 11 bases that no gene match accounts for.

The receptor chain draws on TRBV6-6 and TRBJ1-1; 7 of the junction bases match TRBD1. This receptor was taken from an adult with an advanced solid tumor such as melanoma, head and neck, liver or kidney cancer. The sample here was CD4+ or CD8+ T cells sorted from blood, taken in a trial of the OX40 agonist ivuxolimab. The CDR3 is CASSSPNRGRDTEAFF. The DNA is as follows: TGTGCCAGCAGTTCGCCGAACAGGGGTAGGGACACTGAAGCTTTCTTT.